One sample yielded the 8 T cell receptor beta chains listed below, sequenced in a study of OX40 agonist ivuxolimab in advanced cancers. TCRdb's table, derived via immunoSEQ multiplex PCR, lists solely in-frame clones and lacks some. The sample yields approximately 40,000 clones, around 89% seen once. The sample in question was CD4+ or CD8+ T cells sorted from blood, obtained in a trial of the OX40 agonist ivuxolimab. These receptors were collected from an adult with an advanced solid tumor such as melanoma, head and neck, liver or kidney cancer.

Details on this clone: A read error may account for a junction end that differs from germline. The J gene is TRBJ1-1, the V gene TRBV5-1, with TRBD1 matching over 12 bases. CDR3 size: 13 residues. Germline V gives CDR1 SGHRS, CDR2 YFSETQ. In DNA, the CDR3 is TGCGCCAGCAGCTTTGAATCCGGGACAGGGGGCCTCTTT. It is translated as CASSFESGTGGLF.

About this clone itself: This CDR3 is also generated by other DNA sequences in the sample. The rearrangement links TRBV27 to TRBJ2-2; D not certain. The CDR3 covers 12 residues. The germline V gene has CDR1 MNHEY and CDR2 SMNVEV (reference sequence). V was clipped by 4 bases and J by 3 bases, with 3 bases between them. The CDR3 DNA is TGTGCCAGCAGTTATTACACCGGGGAGCTGTTTTTT. Protein product: CASSYYTGELFF.

The chain carries TRBV5-4 and TRBJ1-2, with TRBD1 matching 8 bases. Germline V gene lookup returns CDR1 SGHNT and CDR2 YYREEE (reference sequence). CDR3 length: 14 amino acids. V was pared by 9 bases and J by 2 bases, with 9 bases of the junction left unmatched. DNA for the CDR3: TGTGCCATCACCGACAGGGGAGAAAACTATGGCTACACCTTC. It encodes CAITDRGENYGYTF.

This clone was seen a few times. The rearrangement links TRBV9 to TRBJ2-7, with 7 bases matching TRBD2. The V gene end was trimmed by 0 bases and the J gene end by 0 bases; junction bases not matched to a gene: 3. Germline CDR1 and CDR2: SGDLS and YYNGEE. The CDR3 is 15 amino acids. In DNA form, the CDR3 reads TGTGCCAGCAGCGTAGAGGGAGGGCTCTCCTACGAGCAGTACTTC. It encodes CASSVEGGLSYEQYF.

The rearrangement uses TRBV19 and TRBJ2-1; 10 bases are a match to TRBD2. J lost 3 bases, V lost 4 bases, and 9 bases had no gene match. CDR1 LNHDA and CDR2 SQIVND come from the germline V gene (reference sequence). There are 17 residues in the CDR3. CDR3 in DNA: TGTGCCAGTAGTACCGATGGACTAGCGGACCTCTACAATGAGCAGTTCTTC. The encoded protein is CASSTDGLADLYNEQFF.

The table lists this clone with a count of one. J is TRBJ2-7 and V is TRBV28, with D perhaps matching TRBD2 (6 bases). This CDR3 is 14 amino acids long. The V and J ends lost 2 bases and 2 bases respectively, with 10 bases between them. Germline CDR1 is MDHEN and CDR2 is SYDVKM. CDR3 residues: CASSLGGEPYEQYF. DNA of the CDR3: TGTGCCAGCAGTTTAGGCGGGGAGCCCTACGAGCAGTACTTC.

The sample holds a few counts of this clone. The rearrangement joins TRBV28 to TRBJ2-6; 12 nucleotides agree with TRBD1. Trimming removed 3 bases from V and 1 base from J; junction bases left unmatched: 7. CDR3 length equals 19 residues. CDR1 is MDHEN, CDR2 SYDVKM, per germline. CDR3 nucleotide sequence: TGTGCCAGCAGTTTGGGGACAGGGGGCGCAGGGTCTGGGGCCAACGTCCTGACTTTC. It is translated as CASSLGTGGAGSGANVLTF.

This chain uses TRBV28 with TRBJ2-6; 8 nucleotides match TRBD2. The CDR3 runs to 18 residues. CDR1 MDHEN and CDR2 SYDVKM come from the germline V gene. Trimming took 2 bases from V and 1 from J; bases not matched to a gene: 7. CDR3 DNA sequence: TGTGCCAGCAGTTTAATTATGAGCGGGGGATCTGGGGCCAACGTCCTGACTTTC. Translation gives CASSLIMSGGSGANVLTF.